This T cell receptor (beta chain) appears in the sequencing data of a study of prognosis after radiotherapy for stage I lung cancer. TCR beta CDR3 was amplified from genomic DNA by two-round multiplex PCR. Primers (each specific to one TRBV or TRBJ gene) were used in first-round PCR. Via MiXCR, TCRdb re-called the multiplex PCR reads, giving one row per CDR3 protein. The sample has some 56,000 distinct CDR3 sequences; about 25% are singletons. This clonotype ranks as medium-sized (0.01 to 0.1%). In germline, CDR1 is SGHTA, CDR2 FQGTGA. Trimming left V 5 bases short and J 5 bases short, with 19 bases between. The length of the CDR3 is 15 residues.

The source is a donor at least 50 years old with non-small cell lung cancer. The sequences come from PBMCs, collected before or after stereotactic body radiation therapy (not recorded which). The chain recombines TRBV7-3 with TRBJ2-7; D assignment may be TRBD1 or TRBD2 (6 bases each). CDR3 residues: CASSLGGGLGDEQYF. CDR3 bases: TGTGCCAGCAGCCTAGGAGGGGGGCTTGGCGACGAGCAGTACTTC.